This T cell receptor beta chain was sequenced during a study of identical twins. General observations from the study: Cord blood beta clonotypes that were abundant carried fewer insertions, and memory repertoires showed no such trend. Invariant cells of the MAIT and iNKT types might have partly distorted the zero-insertion analyses.

CDR3 length: 14 residues. The germline CDR1 and CDR2 sequences are SEHNR and FQNEAQ (reference sequence). V was trimmed by 3 bases and J by 3 bases, leaving 11 bases between them. Carrying unique molecular identifiers, the cDNA also gained a universal primer site through template switching. Via MiXCR, TCRdb re-called the 5' RACE reads, giving one row per CDR3 protein. The sample has about 690,000 distinct CDR3 sequences, roughly 6% seen once. In regard to this clonotype: The antigen is unknown.

This TCR was sampled from a man between 18 and 29 years old in good health. J is TRBJ2-5 and V is TRBV7-9; D unresolved. Sequencing input: naive T cells sorted from blood. CDR3 DNA: TGTGCCAGCAGCTTTGGACCTCAAAAAGAGACCCAGTACTTC. Translated: CASSFGPQKETQYF.